These 23 T cell receptor beta chains were all obtained from the same sample, sequenced in a study of T-cell reconstitution after alpha-beta-depleted transplantation in children. Using unique molecular identifiers, the investigators prepared the TCRbeta library. TCRdb passed the PCR reads through MiXCR, listing each CDR3 protein once. The sample consists of 600,000 to 700,000 distinct CDR3 sequences, 16% of them appearing once. The source was PBMCs from the stem cell graft donor, collected from the stem cell graft. The receptors were gathered from a human donor who donated a stem cell graft to a child with acute myeloid leukemia.

The J gene is TRBJ2-7, the V gene TRBV20-1; D tentatively fits TRBD1 or TRBD2 (5 bases each). The CDR3 loop spans 13 amino acids. V lost 0 bases and J 4 bases, leaving 10 bases between the germline ends. Germline values: CDR1 DFQATT, CDR2 SNEGSKA (reference sequence). CDR3 in amino acids: CSAREGPLYEQYV. CDR3 DNA sequence: TGCAGTGCTAGAGAGGGACCCCTATACGAGCAGTACGTC.

This chain uses TRBV7-9 with TRBJ1-6; D gene ambiguous. This CDR3 is built from 15 residues. Germline V gene data show CDR1 as SEHNR and CDR2 as FQNEAQ (reference sequence). Trimming removed 1 base from V and 9 bases from J, with 13 bases in between. CDR3 sequence (DNA): TGTGCCAGCAGCTTAGACGGCAGGCTCGGTTCACCCCTCCACTTT. Translating it yields CASSLDGRLGSPLHF. The complete variable domain, with remaining parts taken from reference TRBV7-9 and TRBJ1-6, reads DTGVSQNPRHKITKRGQNVTFRCDPISEHNRLYWYRQTLGQGPEFLTYFQNEAQLEKSRLLSDRFSAERPKGSFSTLEIQRTEQGDSAMYLCASSLDGRLGSPLHFGNGTRLTVT.

Concerning this clonotype: At one boundary the junction diverges from the germline segment, which might be a read error. This rearrangement joins TRBV20-1 to TRBJ1-1, with a weak D call TRBD1 (6 bases). Germline V gene sequence: CDR1 DFQATT, CDR2 SNEGSKA (reference sequence). The CDR3 consists of 15 residues. The CDR3 loop reads CCAREARRGNTEAFF. The CDR3 DNA sequence: TGCTGTGCTAGAGAGGCACGCAGGGGGAACACTGAAGCTTTCTTT.

The V and J genes are TRBV5-4 and TRBJ2-2; D remains unclear. With 8 bases removed from V and 1 base from J, the gap between germline ends came to 18 bases. The CDR3 sequence is 16 residues long. Germline V gene sequence: CDR1 SGHNT, CDR2 YYREEE (reference sequence). CDR3 in amino acids: CASSTSQTLNTGELFF. DNA of the CDR3: TGTGCCAGTTCGACCTCACAGACACTGAACACCGGGGAGCTGTTTTTT.

With respect to this clonotype: This may come from a read error, since a much larger clone is one base off. Here the CDR3 DNA reads TGTGCCAGCAGCCGGGACAGAATAGAGACCCAGTACTTC. Translated, it gives CASSRDRIETQYF. The chain is built from TRBV11-2 and TRBJ2-5, with 7 bases identical to TRBD1. J gave up 4 bases and V 5 bases, and 4 bases lay outside the gene matches. This CDR3 region has 13 residues. Germline-derived CDR1 and CDR2 are SGHAT and FQNNGV.

This clonotype was seen a handful of times. CDR3 bases: TGTGCCAGCAGTTTATATTCAGGGCCTGAGACCCAGTACTTC. Translation: CASSLYSGPETQYF. J is TRBJ2-5 and V is TRBV12-3 or TRBV12-4, with D perhaps matching TRBD1 (5 bases). Between the trimmed V and J ends, which lost 2 bases and 5 bases, there was a span of 12 bases. This CDR3 comprises 14 residues.

This clonotype has ten or more counts. The rearrangement uses TRBV10-2 and TRBJ2-7; D remains unclear. There are 12 residues in the CDR3. V lost 0 bases and J 3 bases, leaving 3 bases between the germline ends. CDR1 and CDR2 (germline): WSHSY, SAAADI. CDR3 in DNA: TGCGCCAGCAGTGAGTCCAGCTACGAGCAGTACGTC. Translated: CASSESSYEQYV.

The gene calls are TRBV27 and TRBJ2-7; the D is unclear. Germline V gene sequence: CDR1 MNHEY, CDR2 SMNVEV (reference sequence). V gave up 2 bases and J gave up 3 bases, with 8 bases separating them. There are 13 residues in the CDR3. In DNA form, the CDR3 reads TGTGCCAGCAGTTTAGACCAAGGCTACGAGCAGTACTTC. It specifies CASSLDQGYEQYF.

This clonotype showed up just a few times. The genes are TRBV6-4 and TRBJ1-3; D remains ambiguous. The CDR3 loop spans 18 amino acids. CDR1 and CDR2 from the germline V gene are MRHNA and SNTAGT. The germline V and J ends were trimmed by 2 bases and 0 bases, with 17 bases remaining between them. The CDR3 coding sequence is TGTGCCAGCAGTGACCAATTAATGACCGGCCTCTCTGGAAACACCATATATTTT. Translation: CASSDQLMTGLSGNTIYF.

This clonotype was observed a handful of times. The V and J genes are TRBV20-1 and TRBJ2-7; maybe TRBD1 (7 bases). Trimming took 6 bases from V and 3 from J, leaving 24 bases between them. Germline loops: CDR1 DFQATT, CDR2 SNEGSKA (reference sequence). The CDR3 runs to 16 residues. This CDR3 reads CSARTGRRTGSYEQYF. Written as DNA, the CDR3 is TGCAGTGCCCGAACGGGGAGGCGGACAGGCAGCTACGAGCAGTACTTC.

Many counts were recorded for this clonotype. The V gene is TRBV29-1, the J gene TRBJ1-1; possibly TRBD1 for D (5 bases). The CDR3 runs to 13 residues. Trimming left V 6 bases short and J 1 base short, with 12 bases between. Germline CDR1 is SQVTM and CDR2 is ANQGSEA. In DNA form, the CDR3 reads TGCAGCGTGGGGAGAGGGGCGAACACTGAAGCTTTCTTT. This sequence encodes CSVGRGANTEAFF.

This clonotype has a handful of counts. The J gene is TRBJ2-5, the V gene TRBV4-3, with D uncertain. CDR3 size: 14 residues. Trimming took 0 bases from V and 1 from J, leaving 6 bases between them. CDR1 is LGHNA and CDR2 is YSLEER in the germline V gene. The CDR3 DNA sequence: TGCGCCAGCAGCCAAGAAATTTCCCAAGAGACCCAGTACTTC. The encoded protein is CASSQEISQETQYF.

This clonotype has at least ten counts. V is TRBV6-5 and J is TRBJ2-7; D is ambiguous. The CDR3 spans 14 residues. V was pared by 0 bases and J by 4 bases, with 10 bases between. From germline, CDR1 is MNHEY and CDR2 SVGAGI. The CDR3 nucleotides are TGTGCCAGCAGTTACTCGAGGATGAGTTACGAGCAGTACTTC. This gives the protein CASSYSRMSYEQYF.

This clonotype was detected a few times. V usage is TRBV29-1 and J usage is TRBJ2-5; D is possibly TRBD2 (7 bases). This CDR3 spans 14 amino acids. Germline values: CDR1 SQVTM, CDR2 ANQGSEA. Trimming left V 0 bases short and J 4 bases short, with 12 bases between. The CDR3 sequence is CSVEEGGARETQYF. In DNA form, the CDR3 reads TGCAGCGTTGAAGAGGGGGGGGCAAGAGAGACCCAGTACTTC.

This clonotype showed up many times. V and J are TRBV29-1 and TRBJ2-3; D ambiguous. The CDR3 runs 14 residues. Trimming cost V 0 bases and J 5 bases, with 12 bases left between them. The V gene's germline CDR1 is SQVTM and CDR2 ANQGSEA. The CDR3 here is CSVEDPTELDTQYF. DNA of the CDR3: TGCAGCGTTGAAGACCCCACAGAACTAGATACGCAGTATTTT.

Many counts were recorded for this clonotype. The chain is built from TRBV20-1 and TRBJ2-1, with D perhaps TRBD2 (5 bases). Germline V gene data show CDR1 as DFQATT and CDR2 as SNEGSKA (reference sequence). V was cut by 8 bases and J by 8 bases, with 13 bases left in between. The CDR3 sequence is 11 residues long. DNA of the CDR3: TGCAGTCCCGGAGGAAGGTATGAGCAGTTCTTC. Its protein product is CSPGGRYEQFF.

The chain recombines TRBV7-6 with TRBJ1-4; D gene ambiguous. This CDR3 is 13 amino acids long. Per the germline V gene, CDR1 is SGHVS and CDR2 is FNYEAQ. Trimming stripped 3 bases from V and 7 bases from J, with 9 bases between. The CDR3 here is CASSLRGFEKLFF. DNA of the CDR3: TGTGCCAGCAGCTTGCGGGGTTTTGAAAAACTGTTTTTT.

This clonotype has a count of ten or more. V usage is TRBV10-3 and J usage is TRBJ1-1; D is possibly TRBD1 (5 bases). Trimming left V 3 bases short and J 0 bases short, with 11 bases between. Germline CDR1 and CDR2: ENHRY and SYGVKD. The CDR3 sequence is 15 residues long. CDR3 in amino acids: CAISEKGALNTEAFF. Here the CDR3 DNA reads TGTGCCATCAGTGAAAAAGGGGCCCTGAACACTGAAGCTTTCTTT.

This clonotype was recorded at least ten times. The genes are TRBV20-1 and TRBJ2-7; the D gene is possibly TRBD1 (6 bases). CDR3 length: 13 amino acids. Looked up from germline, CDR1 is DFQATT and CDR2 is SNEGSKA (reference sequence). Trimming removed 5 bases at V and 1 base at J, with 12 bases between. CDR3 nucleotides: TGCAGTGCTCGCACAGGGATTTCCTACGAGCAGTACGTC. Translating it yields CSARTGISYEQYV.

As DNA, the CDR3 is TGTGCCAGCTCACCGACAGGGGTGCCGGGAAATGAGCAGTTCTTC. It is translated as CASSPTGVPGNEQFF. The chain recombines TRBV18 with TRBJ2-1; 8 bases agree with TRBD1. There are 15 residues in the CDR3. The germline V gene has CDR1 KGHSH and CDR2 LQKENI. The trim removed 3 bases at V and 7 bases at J, leaving 8 bases unmatched. Full variable domain (missing parts from reference TRBV18 and TRBJ2-1): NAGVMQNPRHLVRRRGQEARLRCSPMKGHSHVYWYRQLPEEGLKFMVYLQKENIIDESGMPKERFSAEFPKEGPSILRIQQVVRGDSAAYFCASSPTGVPGNEQFFGPGTRLTVL.

The chain recombines TRBV6-1 with TRBJ2-1, with D unclear. The V end was cut by 1 base, the J end by 8 bases, with 12 bases between. Per germline, CDR1 MNHNS and CDR2 SASEGT. The CDR3 covers 14 residues. CDR3 sequence: CASSEVTNQDEQFF. DNA for the CDR3: TGTGCCAGCAGTGAAGTCACAAACCAGGATGAGCAGTTCTTC.

This clonotype has just a few counts. This sequence joins TRBV7-9 and TRBJ2-1; a possible D gene is TRBD1 (5 bases). The CDR3 totals 13 residues. In germline, CDR1 is SEHNR, CDR2 FQNEAQ (reference sequence). The germline V and J ends were trimmed by 3 bases and 5 bases, with 8 bases remaining between them. The CDR3 here is CASSFSRDNEQFF. CDR3 sequence (DNA): TGTGCCAGCAGCTTTTCCAGGGACAATGAGCAGTTCTTC.

The rearrangement joins TRBV6-2 or TRBV6-3 to TRBJ2-7, with D perhaps matching TRBD1 (6 bases). Germline V gives CDR1 MNHEY, CDR2 SVGEGT. This CDR3 has 14 residues. The V end lost 2 bases, the J end lost 5 bases, and 13 bases lay between the germline ends. CDR3 sequence (DNA): TGTGCCAGCAGTTACGAACCAGGGGTTCACGAGCAGTACTTC. The encoded protein is CASSYEPGVHEQYF.